This TCR beta chain comes out of a study of CD8 T cells in Susac syndrome (dated by TCRdb to the late 2010s). General notes on the study: Among the sequenced Susac syndrome patients, about 6 had clinically active disease and roughly 8 were in clinical remission. At blood withdrawal, Susac syndrome patients were therapy-naive, treated with corticosteroids (with IVIg additionally given to some), or treated with IVIg alone. The study used repertoire sequencing to test whether antigen drove CD8+ T cell activation and differentiation in Susac syndrome. Broad study findings and their caveats: The study acknowledged that relatively few individuals were included in the TCR sequencing and HLA analysis. No clonal expansion was detected in the CD4+ T cell repertoire of Susac syndrome patients.

RNA was extracted using the RNeasy kit, and roughly 0.5 to 1 ug of the RNA was reverse transcribed with random hexamers. The immunoSEQ multiplex PCR assay, which covers 54 Vbeta and 13 Jbeta segments, was used to amplify TCR beta CDR3 regions. PCR amplification bias was corrected using a synthetic template baseline for primer optimization and computational correction. In the original analysis: Reads were annotated to V, D and J genes per IMGT and analyzed with immunoSEQ Analyzer, keeping only productive sequences. To calculate clonality, Shannon entropy was normalized by log2 of the number of productive unique sequences and then subtracted from one. Public and private clones were assessed among the 100 most prevalent clones of each patient and control. Clones were defined as Susac-specific when absent from the healthy and MS cohorts, from roughly 1,100 published viral clones and from other ImmuneACCESS disease sequences. TCRdb reworked the public reads: Q25 trimming with fastp, MiXCR clone assembly, productive beta chains retained. Rows with one shared CDR3 protein collapse into an entry with the most common genes and DNA. These V and J calls derive from TCRdb rather than the authors' analysis. Within this sample are some 150,000 distinct CDR3 sequences, with about 95% of them counted one time only. The biggest ten clones account for approximately 0.15% of the sample.

The cysteine opens and the phenylalanine closes a CDR3 of 17 amino acids. Left in the record is the CDR3 DNA by itself, 51 bases read in frame from the first base. The germline V end is reduced by 3 bases and the J end by 4 bases; junction bases left unmatched: 11. Reading the germline V gene gives CDR1 SGHRS and CDR2 YFSETQ. With respect to this clonotype: Its recognized antigen is unknown. No base quality values were provided; no much bigger clone lies one nucleotide off.

Peripheral blood CD8+ and CD4+ T cells from healthy donors, Susac syndrome patients and multiple sclerosis patients were profiled by high-throughput TCR beta sequencing. Recently defined diagnostic criteria for definite or probable disease were met by the Susac syndrome patients. Bulk CD8+ and CD4+ T cells were purified by magnetic negative isolation, whereas CD8+ TEMRA cells were enriched by FACS. Blood was collected in EDTA tubes and processed within 24 hours, with PBMCs isolated through density gradient centrifugation. PBMCs intended for TCR sequencing were frozen in liquid nitrogen and were later thawed in a 37 degrees C water bath. Purity of sorted or isolated CD4+, CD8+ and CD8+ TEMRA cells was at least 90%.

The chain is assembled from TRBV5-1 and TRBJ2-5; 11 central nucleotides agree with TRBD2. The TCR comes from a human donor with Susac syndrome. Material: CD4+ T cells from PBMCs. The encoded CDR3 is CASSSGTSGFGRETQYF. The nucleotide sequence reads as follows: TGCGCCAGCAGCTCCGGGACTAGCGGATTCGGCCGAGAGACCCAGTACTTC.